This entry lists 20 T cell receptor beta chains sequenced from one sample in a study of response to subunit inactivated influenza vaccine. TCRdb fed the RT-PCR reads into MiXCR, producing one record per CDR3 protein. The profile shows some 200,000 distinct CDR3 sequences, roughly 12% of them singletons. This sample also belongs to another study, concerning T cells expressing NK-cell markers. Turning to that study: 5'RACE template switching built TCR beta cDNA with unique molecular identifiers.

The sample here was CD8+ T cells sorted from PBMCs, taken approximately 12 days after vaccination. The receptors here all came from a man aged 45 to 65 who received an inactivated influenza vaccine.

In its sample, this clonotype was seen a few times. CDR3 residues: CASSHSGRQNHLNYGYTF. CDR3 sequence (DNA): TGTGCCAGCAGCCACAGCGGGAGGCAGAATCATTTAAACTATGGCTACACCTTC. The chain is built from TRBV4-2 and TRBJ1-2, with no clear D. Trimming took 3 bases from V and 2 from J, leaving 22 bases between them. CDR1 and CDR2 (germline): LGHNA, YNFKEQ. The CDR3 contains 18 residues.

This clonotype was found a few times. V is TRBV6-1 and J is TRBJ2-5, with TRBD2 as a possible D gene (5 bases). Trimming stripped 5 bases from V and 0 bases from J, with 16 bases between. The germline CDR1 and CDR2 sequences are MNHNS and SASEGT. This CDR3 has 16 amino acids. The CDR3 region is CASSTPRGKYQETQYF. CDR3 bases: TGTGCCAGCAGTACCCCCCGGGGAAAGTACCAAGAGACCCAGTACTTC.

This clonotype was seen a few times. CDR3 loop: CASSPTTSGGETQYF. The CDR3 coding sequence is TGTGCCAGCAGTCCGACCACTAGCGGGGGCGAGACCCAGTACTTC. V and J are TRBV12-3 or TRBV12-4 and TRBJ2-5; 11 positions match TRBD2. CDR3 length: 15 amino acids. J gave up 5 bases and V 5 bases, and 7 bases lay outside the gene matches.

The CDR3, as DNA: TGTGCCAGCAGCGTAGGGTCCGACTACAATGAGCAGTTCTTC. Amino acids: CASSVGSDYNEQFF. The genes are TRBV9 and TRBJ2-1; unclear D gene. The CDR3 contains 14 residues. The V gene's germline CDR1 is SGDLS and CDR2 YYNGEE. V was shortened by 0 bases and J by 3 bases, with 7 bases between the two germline ends.

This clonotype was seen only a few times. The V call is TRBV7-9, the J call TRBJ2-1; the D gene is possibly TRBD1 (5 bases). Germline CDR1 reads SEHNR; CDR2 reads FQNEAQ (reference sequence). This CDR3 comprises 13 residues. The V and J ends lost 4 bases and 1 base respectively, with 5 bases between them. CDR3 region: CASSSGSYNEQFF. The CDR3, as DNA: TGTGCCAGCAGCTCAGGGTCCTACAATGAGCAGTTCTTC.

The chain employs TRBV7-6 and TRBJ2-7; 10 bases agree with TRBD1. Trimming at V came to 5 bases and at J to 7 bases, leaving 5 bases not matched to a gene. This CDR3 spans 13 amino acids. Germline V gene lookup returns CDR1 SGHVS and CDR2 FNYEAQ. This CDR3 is CASSGTGVEEQYF. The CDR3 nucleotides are TGTGCCAGCAGCGGGACAGGGGTGGAAGAGCAGTACTTC.

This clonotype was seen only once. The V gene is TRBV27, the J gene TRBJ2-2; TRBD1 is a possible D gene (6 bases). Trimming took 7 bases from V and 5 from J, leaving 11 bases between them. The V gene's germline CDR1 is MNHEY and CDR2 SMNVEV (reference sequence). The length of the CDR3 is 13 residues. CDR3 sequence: CASTLTGTGELFF. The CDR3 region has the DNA TGTGCCAGCACCCTTACAGGGACCGGGGAGCTGTTTTTT.

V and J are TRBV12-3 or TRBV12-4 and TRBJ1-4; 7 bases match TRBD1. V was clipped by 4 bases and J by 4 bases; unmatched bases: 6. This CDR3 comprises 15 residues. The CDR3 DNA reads TGTGCCAGCAGTTCCCAAGGGGGCCTTAATGAAAAACTGTTTTTT. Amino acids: CASSSQGGLNEKLFF.

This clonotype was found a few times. The CDR3 DNA sequence: TGTGCCAGCAGCCCCATGGGTGAGCAGTTCTTC. It yields the protein CASSPMGEQFF. The V and J genes are TRBV11-2 and TRBJ2-1; D uncertain. The CDR3 contains 11 residues. CDR1 is SGHAT, CDR2 FQNNGV, per germline. The ends were cut back, 5 bases at V and 9 bases at J, with 8 bases in the middle.

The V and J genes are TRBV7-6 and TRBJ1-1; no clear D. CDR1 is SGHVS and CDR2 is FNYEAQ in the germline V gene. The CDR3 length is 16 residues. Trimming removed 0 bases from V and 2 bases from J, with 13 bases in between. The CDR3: CASSLAGWQPNTEAFF. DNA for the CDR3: TGTGCCAGCAGCTTAGCAGGGTGGCAGCCTAACACTGAAGCTTTCTTT.

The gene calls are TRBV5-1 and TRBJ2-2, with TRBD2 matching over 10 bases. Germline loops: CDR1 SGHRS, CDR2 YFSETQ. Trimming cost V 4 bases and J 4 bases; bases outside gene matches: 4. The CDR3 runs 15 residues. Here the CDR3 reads CASSDLAGATGELFF. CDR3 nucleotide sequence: TGCGCCAGCAGCGACCTAGCGGGGGCCACCGGGGAGCTGTTTTTT.

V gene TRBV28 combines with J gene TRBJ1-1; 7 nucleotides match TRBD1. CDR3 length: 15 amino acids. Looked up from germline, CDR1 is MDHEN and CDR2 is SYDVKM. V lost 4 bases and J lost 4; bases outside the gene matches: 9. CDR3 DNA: TGTGCCAGCAGTTCCCTCGACAGGGTGGGCACTGAAGCTTTCTTT. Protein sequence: CASSSLDRVGTEAFF. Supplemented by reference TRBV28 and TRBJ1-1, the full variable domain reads DVKVTQSSRYLVKRTGEKVFLECVQDMDHENMFWYRQDPGLGLRLIYFSYDVKMKEKGDIPEGYSVSREKKERFSLILESASTNQTSMYLCASSSLDRVGTEAFFGQGTRLTVV.

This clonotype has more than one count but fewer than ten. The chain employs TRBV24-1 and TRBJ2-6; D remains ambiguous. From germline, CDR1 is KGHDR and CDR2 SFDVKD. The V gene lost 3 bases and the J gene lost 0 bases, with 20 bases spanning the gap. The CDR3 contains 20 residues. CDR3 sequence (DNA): TGTGCCACCAGTGATCCCAACTGGACCCTCAGTAGCTCTGGGGCCAACGTCCTGACTTTC. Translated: CATSDPNWTLSSSGANVLTF.

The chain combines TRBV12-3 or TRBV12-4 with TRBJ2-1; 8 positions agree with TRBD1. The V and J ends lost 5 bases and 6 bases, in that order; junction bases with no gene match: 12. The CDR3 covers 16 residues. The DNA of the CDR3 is TGTGCCAGCAGTGCGGCCGGGACAGGCACCTTCAATGAGCAGTTCTTC. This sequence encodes CASSAAGTGTFNEQFF.

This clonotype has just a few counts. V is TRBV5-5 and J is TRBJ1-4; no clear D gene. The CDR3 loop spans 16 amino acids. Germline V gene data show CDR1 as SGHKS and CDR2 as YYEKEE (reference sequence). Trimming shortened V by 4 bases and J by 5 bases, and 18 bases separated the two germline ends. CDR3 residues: CASSQVRQRSNEKLFF. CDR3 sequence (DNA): TGTGCCAGCAGCCAGGTCCGCCAACGGTCGAATGAAAAACTGTTTTTT.

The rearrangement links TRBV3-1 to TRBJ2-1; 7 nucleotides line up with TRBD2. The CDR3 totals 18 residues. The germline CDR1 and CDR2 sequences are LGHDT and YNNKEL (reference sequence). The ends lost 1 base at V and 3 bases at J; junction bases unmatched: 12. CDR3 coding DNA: TGTGCCAGCAGCCAAGGTAAGGTTCGGCTAGCGGTCTACAATGAGCAGTTCTTC. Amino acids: CASSQGKVRLAVYNEQFF.

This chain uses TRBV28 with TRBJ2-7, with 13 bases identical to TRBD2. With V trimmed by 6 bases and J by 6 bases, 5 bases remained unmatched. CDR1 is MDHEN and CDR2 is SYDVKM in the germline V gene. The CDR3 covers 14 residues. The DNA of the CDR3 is TGTGCCAGCAGCCGGACTAGCGGGAGCGGCGAGCAGTACTTC. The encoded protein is CASSRTSGSGEQYF.

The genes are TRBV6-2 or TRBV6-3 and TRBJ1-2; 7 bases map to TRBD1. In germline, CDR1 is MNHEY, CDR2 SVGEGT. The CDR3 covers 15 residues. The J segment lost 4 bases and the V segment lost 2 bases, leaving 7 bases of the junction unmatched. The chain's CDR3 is CASSYVDRVAYGYTF. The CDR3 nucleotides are TGTGCCAGCAGTTACGTCGACAGGGTAGCCTATGGCTACACCTTC.

CDR3 sequence: CASSLWVAGQNTGELFF. Here the CDR3 DNA reads TGTGCCAGCAGTTTATGGGTAGCGGGTCAGAACACCGGGGAGCTGTTTTTT. This rearrangement joins TRBV27 to TRBJ2-2, with 7 bases identical to TRBD2. The J segment lost 1 base and the V segment lost 1 base, leaving 6 bases of the junction unmatched. Per germline, CDR1 MNHEY and CDR2 SMNVEV (reference sequence). The CDR3 totals 17 residues.

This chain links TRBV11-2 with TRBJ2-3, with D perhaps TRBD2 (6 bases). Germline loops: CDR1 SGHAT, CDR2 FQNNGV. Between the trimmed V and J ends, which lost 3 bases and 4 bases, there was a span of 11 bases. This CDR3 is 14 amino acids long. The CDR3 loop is CASSFAGLADTQYF. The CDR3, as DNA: TGTGCCAGCAGCTTTGCGGGGTTAGCAGATACGCAGTATTTT. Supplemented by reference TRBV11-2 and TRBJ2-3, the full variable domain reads EAGVAQSPRYKIIEKRQSVAFWCNPISGHATLYWYQQILGQGPKLLIQFQNNGVVDDSQLPKDRFSAERLKGVDSTLKIQPAKLEDSAVYLCASSFAGLADTQYFGPGTRLTVL.